These 3 T cell receptor beta chains originate from one sample sequenced in a study of T cell changes during pregnancy in multiple sclerosis. Assay used: immunoSEQ multiplex PCR; TCRdb lists only in-frame clones, some missing. The sample has 79,000 or so clones, 75% to 95% seen once. The source was peripheral blood, collected in the first trimester of pregnancy. Receptor source: a female donor in good health, enrolled as a control in a pregnancy study.

The rearrangement links TRBV9 to TRBJ1-1; D not resolved. The CDR3 spans 14 residues. The germline gives CDR1 SGDLS, CDR2 YYNGEE. V was trimmed by 0 bases and J by 6 bases, leaving 12 bases between them. The CDR3 sequence: CASSVGGNGAEAFF. In DNA form, the CDR3 reads TGTGCCAGCAGCGTAGGAGGGAACGGAGCTGAAGCTTTCTTT.

The chain links TRBV5-1 to TRBJ1-4; D gene unclear. This CDR3 contains 14 residues. The germline V and J ends were trimmed by 5 bases and 7 bases, with 15 bases remaining between them. In germline, CDR1 is SGHRS, CDR2 YFSETQ. CDR3 DNA: TGCGCCAGCAGGCCTATGATGTCCCGTGAAAAACTGTTTTTT. It encodes CASRPMMSREKLFF.

The gene calls are TRBV7-2 and TRBJ2-3, with D maybe TRBD1 (6 bases). Looked up from germline, CDR1 is SGHTA and CDR2 is FQGNSA. Deletions cut 8 bases from V and 5 bases from J, with 17 bases between. The CDR3 runs to 14 residues. The CDR3 region has the DNA TGTGCCAGCCAAGTAGACAGGTGGGGAGATACGCAGTATTTT. Translation: CASQVDRWGDTQYF.